This T cell receptor (beta chain) derives from a study of blood T cell repertoires in COVID-19 (dated by TCRdb to 2019 to 2021). The study in broad terms: Samples covering the acute and convalescent phases of COVID-19 were provided by collaborators in the United States, Italy and Spain. The material from the prospective study consisted of cDNA or gDNA derived from T cells, B-cell-depleted T cells, or PBMCs. The dataset comprised deeply sampled blood TCRbeta repertoires from subjects exposed to, actively infected with, or recovered from COVID-19. The repertoires were released in a freely available public database meant as a resource for research on the immune response to SARS-CoV-2. Samples were obtained from the ongoing ImmuneRACE study (first 160 participants) and from 950 to 1,500 subjects provided by 6 global collaborators. The sample metadata nearly always contained a de-identified subject ID, COVID-19 status, age in years and sex. Where HLA class I and class II types were available, the types were taken from metadata supplied by the sample provider, not from assay-based typing.

This clone has a handful of counts. Its cognate antigen has yet to be identified. One base away there is no much larger clone; base qualities are not given. TCRbeta CDR3 regions were amplified from genomic DNA by means of the immunoSEQ Assay, a bias-controlled multiplex PCR. Concerning the study's data processing: Within the assay, amplification of reference gene primers was used to estimate how many nucleated cells each sample contained. To quantify the absolute abundance of each unique TCRbeta CDR3 rearrangement, sequence reads were collapsed and filtered. Productive Simpson clonality was computed per sample as the square root of Simpson's diversity index over productive rearrangements. TCRdb took over this immuneACCESS table, retaining in-frame rearrangements with V and J assigned. Such tables are incomplete; in checked studies, under half of the missing clones stem from an unresolved V gene, and the remainder is unexplained. V, J and clone size were drawn from that table, and D and trimming were deduced from the DNA. Counted in this sample were roughly 200,000 clones; 65% to 85% of them appeared once. The biggest ten clones account for 4% to 5.5% of the sample.

Here is what the overall study found, with its caveats: The amount of clinical and demographic metadata varied by source and participant and was provided uncurated.

CDR3 length: 14 amino acids, cysteine to phenylalanine. Only CDR3 DNA is held: 42 bases, read in frame from base 1. A distance of 11 bases separates the germline ends of V and J, which lose 6 bases and 2 bases respectively. Reading the germline V gene (reference sequence) gives CDR1 MNHEY and CDR2 SMNVEV. The collaborating institutions used their own protocols to collect whole blood in K2EDTA tubes. For TCRbeta analysis, collaborators shipped samples as frozen whole blood, isolated PBMCs, or DNA extracted from either of those sample types. Source material: peripheral blood. The receptor's source is a man aged 50-59 years with active or convalescent COVID-19. Here the chain combines TRBV27 and TRBJ2-1, with TRBD2 as a weak D call on 6 bases. The DNA is TGTGCCAGCAGGAGGCGGGGCCCCTACAATGAGCAGTTCTTC. This sequence encodes CASRRRGPYNEQFF.